One TCR beta chain is described in this entry. This CDR3 contains 15 residues. The V gene end was trimmed by 2 bases and the J gene end by 7 bases; junction bases not matched to a gene: 10. Germline loops: CDR1 SGHRS, CDR2 YFSETQ. TCRdb keeps only in-frame clones here, not all; method: immunoSEQ multiplex PCR. The sample yields around 240,000 clones, 70% to 85% seen once. This sample was taken from a study of blood T cell repertoires in COVID-19. Sequencing used peripheral blood. The clonotype originates from a woman aged 40 to 50 who had recovered from COVID-19. The chain recombines TRBV5-1 with TRBJ2-5, with 8 bases matching TRBD1. CDR3 bases: TGCGCCAGCAGCTTTAGACAGGGGCGCGACGGGACCCAGTACTTC. Translated: CASSFRQGRDGTQYF.